What follows is one TCR beta chain and its context. This clone was recorded once. No antigen is known for it. No qualities accompany the bases; no much larger clone lies one base away. CDR1 and CDR2, per the germline V gene, are SNHLY and FYNNEI. Counted from cysteine to phenylalanine, this CDR3 has 14 amino acids. Only CDR3 DNA remains: 42 bases, in frame from the first base. For this chain, trimming is 7 bases at the V end and 7 bases at the J end, and the number of junction bases without a gene match is 10. Genomic DNA was isolated from the sorted cells so that the TCRbeta CDR3 region could be sequenced. The immunoSEQ Assay was used to sequence the TCRbeta CDR3 regions. Not all clones reach the TCRdb copy of this immuneACCESS table, which keeps in-frame sequences only. Checked studies attribute under half of the gap to unresolved V genes and leave the rest unexplained. This sample comprises around 80,000 clones, around 80% of them detected only once. Approximately 5.1% of the sample is in the top ten clones.

Patients with a history of autoimmune disease or receiving systemic immunosuppression were excluded from the trial. In every dose cohort, peripheral blood was drawn for TCR sequencing at baseline, cycle 4 day 1, and cycle 7 day 1. Samples were obtained from an open-label, multicenter, first-in-human phase I dose-escalation trial of ivuxolimab. Adults with locally advanced or metastatic head and neck squamous cell, hepatocellular, melanoma or renal cell carcinoma were enrolled in the trial. Before TCR sequencing, CD4+ and CD8+ T cells were separately sorted from peripheral blood. The sample is drawn from a study of OX40 agonist ivuxolimab in advanced cancers. In the study overall: Ivuxolimab, which targeted the costimulatory receptor OX40 (CD134), was an agonistic, fully human IgG2 monoclonal antibody. Intravenous ivuxolimab was administered to patients every 2 weeks at six dose levels: 0.01, 0.1, 0.3, 1.5, 3 and 10 mg/kg. Of the roughly 52 dose-escalation patients, hepatocellular carcinoma was present in 19, melanoma in around 15, renal cell carcinoma in 9 and head and neck cancer in 9. In the dose-escalation cohort, 82.7% of patients were male, and the mean age was approximately 60 years, with a range of 23 to 79. Patients were allowed to have had prior anti-PD-1, anti-PD-L1 or anti-CTLA-4 therapy, and 30% to 50% of the dose-escalation patients had previously received checkpoint inhibitors. Partial responses occurred in three dose-escalation patients: two with cutaneous melanoma and one with hepatocellular carcinoma. The purpose of peripheral TCRbeta sequencing was to test whether ivuxolimab changed TCR sequence diversity and led to clonal T-cell expansion. The paper describes the monotherapy dose-escalation part (N = 52 patients) of the phase I trial of ivuxolimab.

Beyond this particular receptor, the publication reports: Antigen specificity was not determined for the clonally expanded peripheral T cells. In the 0.1-3.0 mg/kg groups, partial responders had among the lowest normalized peripheral clonal expansion, particularly in CD8+ T cells. On average, CD8+ T cells showed more expanded clones than CD4+ T cells after ivuxolimab. Low levels of normalized T-cell clonal expansion were also seen in some patients who did not respond. At doses from 0.1 to 3.0 mg/kg, clonal expansion was seen in both CD4+ and CD8+ blood T cells between baseline and week 6.

The TCR sequence derives from an adult with an advanced solid tumor such as melanoma, head and neck, liver or kidney cancer. The chain couples TRBV2 to TRBJ1-2; 9 junctional bases match TRBD1. The sample was CD4+ or CD8+ T cells sorted from blood, taken in a trial of the OX40 agonist ivuxolimab. The DNA is as follows: TGTGCCAGCACGGGAGCGGGACAGGGTCGTGGCTACACCTTC. It is translated as CASTGAGQGRGYTF.